A few counts support the clone carrying this TCR beta chain. Its matching antigen is unknown. Regarding time point: neoterminal ileum biopsy at postoperative endoscopy, about 6 months after surgery. Eligibility required adulthood, ileal or ileocolonic Crohn's disease and indicated ileocolonic resection. This CDR3 is built from 16 residues. The germline V gene encodes CDR1 SEHNR and CDR2 FQNEAQ (reference sequence). V trimming: 0 bases; J trimming: 5 bases; junction bases outside the gene matches: 4. The record originates from a study of T cell repertoires in ileal Crohn's disease. The table came from immunoSEQ multiplex PCR; TCRdb's copy has only in-frame clones and leaves some out. The data hold around 10,000 clones, with about 80% observed a single time. Findings and caveats of the study: High-frequency clones were more common in sorted CD8 than CD4 cells. Endoscopic recurrence occurred in every patient whose clonality exceeded 26.8%.

The source of this sequence is an adult with Crohn's disease. Specimen: ileal tissue. This chain uses TRBV7-9 with TRBJ2-1; 10 bases line up with TRBD2. Here the CDR3 DNA reads TGTGCCAGCAGCTTAGCGGCTAGCGGGGGAGACAATGAGCAGTTCTTC. This gives the protein CASSLAASGGDNEQFF.